This T cell receptor (beta chain) is from a study of blood T cell repertoires in COVID-19. As for the study in general: Donors in the United States, Italy and Spain gave samples during acute or convalescent COVID-19. T cells, B-cell-depleted T cells, or PBMCs supplied cDNA or gDNA.

Germline V lookup: CDR1 SGDLS, CDR2 YYNGEE. V was trimmed by 0 bases and J by 7 bases, leaving 10 bases between them. The CDR3 runs to 13 residues. Per the authors' pipeline: By means of reference gene primer amplification, nucleated cell counts were estimated. Profiled with immunoSEQ multiplex PCR; TCRdb holds only in-frame clones, not every one. V and J calls and clone size are those listed in that table; D and trimming were worked out from the DNA. In the table there are around 220,000 clones, approximately 86% of which are singletons. The rearrangement links TRBV9 to TRBJ1-1; D gene unclear. The sample taken for sequencing was peripheral blood. This sequence was found in a woman at least 80 years old with active or convalescent COVID-19. The CDR3 region has the DNA TGTGCCAGCAGCGTAGGCGGGCGTAGTGAAGCTTTCTTT. Encoded protein: CASSVGGRSEAFF. Drawing the rest from reference TRBV9 and TRBJ1-1, the complete variable domain is DSGVTQTPKHLITATGQRVTLRCSPRSGDLSVYWYQQSLDQGLQFLIQYYNGEERAKGNILERFSAQQFPDLHSELNLSSLELGDSALYFCASSVGGRSEAFFGQGTRLTVV.